The clone carrying this T cell receptor beta chain has more than one count but fewer than ten. Antigen specificity is unknown. The data were obtained in a study of beta chain features in type 1 diabetes. Turning to the study itself: There was similarity between patients and healthy donors in age, gender and cell yields.

As every portion of the isolated RNA was reverse transcribed, the sequencing read expressed TCRB transcripts. The assay was immunoSEQ multiplex PCR, and TCRdb's table has in-frame clones only and misses some. The sample has under 850,000 clones, 13% seen once. Study results and caveats: For Type 1 diabetes patients, all four CD4+ subsets carried TCRB CDR3s that were moderately but significantly shorter. Patients with type 1 diabetes showed fewer VDJ junction insertions and more deletions.

Each sorted fraction was over 95% pure. J was trimmed by 4 bases and V by 5 bases; bases with no gene match: 7. Germline-derived CDR1 and CDR2 are MNHEY and SMNVEV (reference sequence). The CDR3 sequence is 14 residues long. The chain uses TRBV27 and TRBJ1-1; 7 bases line up with TRBD1. The TCR sequence derives from a young man with type 1 diabetes. Sample: naive CD4+ T cells from blood. CDR3 coding DNA: TGTGCCAGCAGTCCCTGGGACAGTGGCACTGAAGCTTTCTTT. Amino acid sequence: CASSPWDSGTEAFF.